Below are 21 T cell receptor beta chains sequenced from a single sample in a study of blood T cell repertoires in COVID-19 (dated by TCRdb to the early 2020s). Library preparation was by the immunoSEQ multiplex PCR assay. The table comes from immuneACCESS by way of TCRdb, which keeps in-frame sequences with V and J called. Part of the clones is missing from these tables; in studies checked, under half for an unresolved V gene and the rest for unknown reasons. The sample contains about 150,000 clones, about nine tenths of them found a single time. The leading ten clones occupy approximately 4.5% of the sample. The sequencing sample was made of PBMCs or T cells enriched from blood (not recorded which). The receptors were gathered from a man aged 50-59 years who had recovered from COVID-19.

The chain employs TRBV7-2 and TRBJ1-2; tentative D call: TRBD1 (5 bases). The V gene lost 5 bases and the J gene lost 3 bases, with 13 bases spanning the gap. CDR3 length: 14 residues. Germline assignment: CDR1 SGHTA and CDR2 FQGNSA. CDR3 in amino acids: CASSPDGDYYGYTF. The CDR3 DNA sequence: TGTGCCAGCAGCCCAGATGGGGACTACTATGGCTACACCTTC.

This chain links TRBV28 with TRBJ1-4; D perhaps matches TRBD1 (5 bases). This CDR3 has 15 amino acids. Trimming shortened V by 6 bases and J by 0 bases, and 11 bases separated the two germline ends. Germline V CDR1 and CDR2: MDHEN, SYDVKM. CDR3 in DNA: TGTGCCAGCAGGGGGGGGACGGCAACTAATGAAAAACTGTTTTTT. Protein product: CASRGGTATNEKLFF.

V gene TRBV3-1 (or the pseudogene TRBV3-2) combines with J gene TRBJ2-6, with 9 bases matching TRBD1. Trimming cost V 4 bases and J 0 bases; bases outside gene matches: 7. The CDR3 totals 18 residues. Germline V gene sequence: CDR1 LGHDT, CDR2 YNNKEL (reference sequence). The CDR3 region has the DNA TGTGCCAGCAGCCGGGTGGGACAGGGCCTCTCTGGGGCCAACGTCCTGACTTTC. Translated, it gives CASSRVGQGLSGANVLTF.

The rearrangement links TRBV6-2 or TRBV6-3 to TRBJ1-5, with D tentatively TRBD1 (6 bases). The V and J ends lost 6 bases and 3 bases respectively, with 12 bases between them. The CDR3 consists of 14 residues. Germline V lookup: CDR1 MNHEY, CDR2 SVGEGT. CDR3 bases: TGTGCCAGCAGCTCCCGGACAGACAATCAGCCCCAGCATTTT. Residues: CASSSRTDNQPQHF.

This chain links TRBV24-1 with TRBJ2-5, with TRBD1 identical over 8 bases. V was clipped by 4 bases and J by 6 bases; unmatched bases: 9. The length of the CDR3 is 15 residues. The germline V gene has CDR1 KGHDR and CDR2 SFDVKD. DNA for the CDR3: TGTGCCACCAGTGAGGACAGGGAGTGGGTCAAGACCCAGTACTTC. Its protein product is CATSEDREWVKTQYF.

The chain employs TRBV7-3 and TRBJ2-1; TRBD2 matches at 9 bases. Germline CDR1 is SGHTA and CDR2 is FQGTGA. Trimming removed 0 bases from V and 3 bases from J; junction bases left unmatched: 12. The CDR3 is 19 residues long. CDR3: CASSLTSSGRPRDYNEQFF. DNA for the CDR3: TGTGCCAGCAGCTTAACCAGCAGCGGGAGGCCTAGGGACTACAATGAGCAGTTCTTC.

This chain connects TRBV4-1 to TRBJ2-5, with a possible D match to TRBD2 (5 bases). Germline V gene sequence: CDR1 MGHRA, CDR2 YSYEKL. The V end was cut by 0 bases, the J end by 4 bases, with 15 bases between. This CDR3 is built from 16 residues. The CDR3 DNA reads TGCGCCAGCAGCCAAGAACTCGCGGGCCGAGGAGAGACCCAGTACTTC. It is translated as CASSQELAGRGETQYF.

CDR3 residues: CASSERQVTYNEQFF. CDR3 sequence (DNA): TGTGCCAGCAGTGAGAGACAGGTAACCTACAATGAGCAGTTCTTC. V is TRBV2 and J is TRBJ2-1; perhaps TRBD1 as D (6 bases). Trimming pared 3 bases from V and 2 bases from J, leaving 11 bases between. The germline V gene has CDR1 SNHLY and CDR2 FYNNEI. This CDR3 contains 15 residues.

The CDR3 loop is CASSSATGGINQPQHF. Written as DNA, the CDR3 is TGTGCCAGCAGCTCAGCGACAGGGGGCATCAATCAGCCCCAGCATTTT. The V and J genes are TRBV7-2 and TRBJ1-5; 10 bases are a match to TRBD1. CDR1 is SGHTA and CDR2 is FQGNSA in the germline V gene. V lost 4 bases, J lost 3 bases, and 6 bases stayed unmatched. CDR3 length equals 16 residues.

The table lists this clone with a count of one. The CDR3 nucleotides read TGCGCCAGCAGAAATAGCGGGACACGAAACACCGGGGAGCTGTTTTTT. It codes for CASRNSGTRNTGELFF. The V call is TRBV5-1, the J call TRBJ2-2, with 8 bases fitting TRBD2. The CDR3 loop spans 16 amino acids. In germline, CDR1 is SGHRS, CDR2 YFSETQ. The trim removed 5 bases at V and 2 bases at J, leaving 8 bases unmatched.

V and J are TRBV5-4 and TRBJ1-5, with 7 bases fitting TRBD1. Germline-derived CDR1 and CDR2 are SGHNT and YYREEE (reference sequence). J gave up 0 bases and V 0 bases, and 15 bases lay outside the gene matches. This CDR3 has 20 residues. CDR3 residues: CASSLGAEGARERSNQPQHF. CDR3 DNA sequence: TGTGCCAGCAGCTTGGGGGCAGAGGGGGCGAGGGAACGTAGCAATCAGCCCCAGCATTTT.

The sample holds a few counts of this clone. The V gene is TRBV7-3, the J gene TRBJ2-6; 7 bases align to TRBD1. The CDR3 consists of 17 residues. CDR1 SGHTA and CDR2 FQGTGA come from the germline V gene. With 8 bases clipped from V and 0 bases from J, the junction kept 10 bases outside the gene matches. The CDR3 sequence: CASGRRDSLSGANVLTF. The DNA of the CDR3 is TGTGCCAGCGGCCGACGGGACAGCCTCTCTGGGGCCAACGTCCTGACTTTC.

CDR3 in amino acids: CASIAKGQGNYGYTF. DNA of the CDR3: TGTGCCAGCATCGCGAAGGGACAGGGTAACTATGGCTACACCTTC. The chain has TRBV5-6 and TRBJ1-2; 9 positions match TRBD1. CDR3 length equals 15 residues. V shed 6 bases and J 1 base; nucleotides not matched to a gene: 7. CDR1 is SGHDT, CDR2 YYEEEE, per germline.

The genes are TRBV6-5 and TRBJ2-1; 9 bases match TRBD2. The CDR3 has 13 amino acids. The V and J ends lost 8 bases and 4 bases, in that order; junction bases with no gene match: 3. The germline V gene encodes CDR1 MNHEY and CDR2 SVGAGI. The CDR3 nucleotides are TGTGCCAGCTTTGCGGGAGGGTACAATGAGCAGTTCTTC. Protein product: CASFAGGYNEQFF.

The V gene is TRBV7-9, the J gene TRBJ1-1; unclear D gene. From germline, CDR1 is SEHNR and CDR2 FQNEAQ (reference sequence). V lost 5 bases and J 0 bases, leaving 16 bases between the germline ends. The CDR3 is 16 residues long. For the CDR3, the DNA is TGTGCCAGCAGCCCATCCTGGACTCTTATGAACACTGAAGCTTTCTTT. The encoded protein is CASSPSWTLMNTEAFF.

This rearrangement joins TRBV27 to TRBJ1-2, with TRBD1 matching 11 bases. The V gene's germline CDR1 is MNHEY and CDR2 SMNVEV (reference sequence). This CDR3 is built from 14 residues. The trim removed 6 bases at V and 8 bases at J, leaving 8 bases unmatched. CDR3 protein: CASSPGQGAKGYTF. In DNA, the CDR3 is TGTGCCAGCAGCCCAGGACAGGGGGCTAAAGGCTACACCTTC.

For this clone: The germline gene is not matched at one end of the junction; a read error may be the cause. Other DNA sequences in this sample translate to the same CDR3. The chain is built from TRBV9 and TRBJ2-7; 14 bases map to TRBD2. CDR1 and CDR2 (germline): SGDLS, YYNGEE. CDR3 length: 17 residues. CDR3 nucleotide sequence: TGTGCCAGCAGTGTAGGACTAGCGGGAGGTCGCCCGGACGAGCAGTACTTC. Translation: CASSVGLAGGRPDEQYF.

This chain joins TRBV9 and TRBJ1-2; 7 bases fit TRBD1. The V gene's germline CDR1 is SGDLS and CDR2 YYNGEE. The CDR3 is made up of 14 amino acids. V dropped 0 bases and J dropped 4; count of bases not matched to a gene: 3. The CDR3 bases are TGTGCCAGCAGCGTAGACCGGGACAGCTATGGCTACACCTTC. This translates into CASSVDRDSYGYTF.

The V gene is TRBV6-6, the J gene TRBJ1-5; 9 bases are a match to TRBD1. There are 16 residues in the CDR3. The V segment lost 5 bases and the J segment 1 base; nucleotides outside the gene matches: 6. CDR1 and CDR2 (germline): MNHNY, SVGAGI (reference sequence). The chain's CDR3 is CASSRRTGASNQPQHF. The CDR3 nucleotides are TGTGCCAGCAGTCGACGGACAGGGGCGAGCAATCAGCCCCAGCATTTT.

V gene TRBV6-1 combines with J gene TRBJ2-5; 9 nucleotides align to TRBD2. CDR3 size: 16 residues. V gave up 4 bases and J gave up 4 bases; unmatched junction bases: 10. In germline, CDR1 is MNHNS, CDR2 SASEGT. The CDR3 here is CASSVGGRVVGETQYF. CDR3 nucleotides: TGTGCCAGCAGTGTGGGCGGGAGGGTGGTCGGAGAGACCCAGTACTTC.

The CDR3 DNA is TGTGCCAGCAGTGGATTAACAGGGGGCGCTTCCTACGAGCAGTACTTC. Protein product: CASSGLTGGASYEQYF. The gene calls are TRBV6-1 and TRBJ2-7; 9 bases are shared with TRBD1. Trimming cost V 4 bases and J 1 base; bases outside gene matches: 8. The CDR3 consists of 16 residues. CDR1 and CDR2 from the germline V gene are MNHNS and SASEGT.